This record looks at one T cell receptor (beta chain) sequence and its context. Other DNA sequences from this sample encode an identical CDR3 as well. These data are taken from a study of blood T cell repertoires in COVID-19. The CDR3 is 11 amino acids. V lost 5 bases, J lost 3 bases, and 5 bases lay in between. Measured with immunoSEQ multiplex PCR; TCRdb has only the in-frame clones, and not every one. Among about 46,000 clones listed, roughly 88% were seen once. V gene TRBV12-3 or TRBV12-4 combines with J gene TRBJ2-7, with D possibly being TRBD1 (5 bases). The origin of this receptor is a human donor in a cohort sampled during active COVID-19. The donor label of this sample is uncertain. Source material: peripheral blood. The CDR3 sequence is CASSQGYEQYF. CDR3 nucleotide sequence: TGTGCCAGCAGTCAGGGCTACGAGCAGTACTTC.